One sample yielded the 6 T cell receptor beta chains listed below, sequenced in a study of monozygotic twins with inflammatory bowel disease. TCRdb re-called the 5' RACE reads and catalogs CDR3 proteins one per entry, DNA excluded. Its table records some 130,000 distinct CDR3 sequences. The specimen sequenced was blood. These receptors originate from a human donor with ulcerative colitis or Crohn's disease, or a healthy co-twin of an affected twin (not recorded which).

The CDR3 loop is CASSDRGDAGNTIYF. The chain combines TRBV5-4 with TRBJ1-3. The germline V gene encodes CDR1 SGHNT and CDR2 YYREEE (reference sequence). CDR3 length: 15 residues.

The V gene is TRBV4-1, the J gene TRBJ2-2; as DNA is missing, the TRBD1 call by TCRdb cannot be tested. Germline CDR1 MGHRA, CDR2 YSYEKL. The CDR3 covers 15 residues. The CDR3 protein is CASRRDSANTGELFF.

The CDR3 spells CASSFEEGVTEAFF. The rearrangement uses TRBV3-1 and TRBJ1-1; the D call of TRBD1 rests on TCRdb alone, since no DNA is present to check it. The CDR3 loop spans 14 amino acids. Germline V lookup: CDR1 LGHDT, CDR2 YNNKEL (reference sequence).

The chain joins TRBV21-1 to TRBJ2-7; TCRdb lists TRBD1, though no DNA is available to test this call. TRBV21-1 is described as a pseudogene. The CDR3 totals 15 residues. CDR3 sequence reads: CASSKVGTETYEQYF.

The CDR3: CASSSPRTSGREETQYF. V gene TRBV5-6 combines with J gene TRBJ2-5; TCRdb gives TRBD2 as the D gene, but with no DNA this cannot be confirmed. Germline V gives CDR1 SGHDT, CDR2 YYEEEE. The CDR3 is made up of 17 amino acids. Together with reference TRBV5-6 and TRBJ2-5, the CDR3 gives the full variable domain: DAGVTQSPTHLIKTRGQQVTLRCSPKSGHDTVSWYQQALGQGPQFIFQYYEEEERQRGNFPDRFSGHQFPNYSSELNVNALLLGDSALYLCASSSPRTSGREETQYFGPGTRLLVL.

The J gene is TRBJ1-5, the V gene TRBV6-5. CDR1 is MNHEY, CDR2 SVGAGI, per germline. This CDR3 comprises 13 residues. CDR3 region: CASSYGQNQPQHF.